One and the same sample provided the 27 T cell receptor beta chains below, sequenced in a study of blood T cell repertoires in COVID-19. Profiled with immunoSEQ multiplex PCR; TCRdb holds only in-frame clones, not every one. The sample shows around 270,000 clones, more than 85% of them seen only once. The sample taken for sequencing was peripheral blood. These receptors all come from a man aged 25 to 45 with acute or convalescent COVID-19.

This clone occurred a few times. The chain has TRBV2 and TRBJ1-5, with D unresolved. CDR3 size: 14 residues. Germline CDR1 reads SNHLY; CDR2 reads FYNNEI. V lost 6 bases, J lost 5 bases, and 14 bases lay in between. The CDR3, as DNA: TGTGCCAGCAGGGGTGAGGATCCCTATCAGCCCCAGCATTTT. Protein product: CASRGEDPYQPQHF.

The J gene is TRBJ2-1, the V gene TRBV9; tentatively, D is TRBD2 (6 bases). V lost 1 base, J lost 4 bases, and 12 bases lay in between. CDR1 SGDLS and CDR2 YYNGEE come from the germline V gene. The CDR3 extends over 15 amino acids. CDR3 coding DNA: TGTGCCAGCAGCGTACGGGAGTGGGGTTACAATGAGCAGTTCTTC. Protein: CASSVREWGYNEQFF.

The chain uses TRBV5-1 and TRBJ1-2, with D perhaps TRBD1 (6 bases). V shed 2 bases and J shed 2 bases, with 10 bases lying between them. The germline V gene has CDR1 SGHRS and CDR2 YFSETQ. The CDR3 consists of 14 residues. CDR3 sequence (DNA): TGCGCCAGCAGCTTTACGGACAGCAACTATGGCTACACCTTC. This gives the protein CASSFTDSNYGYTF. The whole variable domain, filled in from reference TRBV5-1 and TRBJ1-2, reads KAGVTQTPRYLIKTRGQQVTLSCSPISGHRSVSWYQQTPGQGLQFLFEYFSETQRNKGNFPGRFSGRQFSNSRSEMNVSTLELGDSALYLCASSFTDSNYGYTFGSGTRLTVV.

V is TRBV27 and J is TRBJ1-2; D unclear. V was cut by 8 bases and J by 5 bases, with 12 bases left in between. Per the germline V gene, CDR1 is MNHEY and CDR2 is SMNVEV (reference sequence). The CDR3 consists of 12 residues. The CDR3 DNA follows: TGTGCCAGCGCCGACTTCCCATATGGCTACACCTTC. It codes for CASADFPYGYTF.

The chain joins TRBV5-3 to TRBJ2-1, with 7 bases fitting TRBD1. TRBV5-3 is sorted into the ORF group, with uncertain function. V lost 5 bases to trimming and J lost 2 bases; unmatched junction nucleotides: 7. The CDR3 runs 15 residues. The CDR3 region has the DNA TGTGCCAGAAGACAGACAGGGACCACCTACAATGAGCAGTTCTTC. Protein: CARRQTGTTYNEQFF.

CDR3 DNA sequence: TGTGCCTGGGCCCGGGGATTAACCTCGAGCTCCTACGAGCAGTACTTC. It codes for CAWARGLTSSSYEQYF. The chain has TRBV30 and TRBJ2-7, with D perhaps TRBD2 (5 bases). Germline CDR1 and CDR2: GTSNPN and SVGIG (reference sequence). The V and J ends lost 5 bases and 0 bases respectively, with 20 bases between them. CDR3 length equals 16 residues.

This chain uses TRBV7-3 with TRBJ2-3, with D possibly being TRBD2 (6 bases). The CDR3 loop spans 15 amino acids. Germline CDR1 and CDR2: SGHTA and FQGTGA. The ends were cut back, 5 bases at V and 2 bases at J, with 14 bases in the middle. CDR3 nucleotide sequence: TGTGCCAGCAGCCCATTAGCGGCTGTCACAGATACGCAGTATTTT. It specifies CASSPLAAVTDTQYF.

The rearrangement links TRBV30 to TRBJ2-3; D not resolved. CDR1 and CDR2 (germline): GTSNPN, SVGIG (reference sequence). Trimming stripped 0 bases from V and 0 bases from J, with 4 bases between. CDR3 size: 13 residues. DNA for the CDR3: TGTGCCTGGAGTGTCGGGAGCACAGATACGCAGTATTTT. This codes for CAWSVGSTDTQYF.

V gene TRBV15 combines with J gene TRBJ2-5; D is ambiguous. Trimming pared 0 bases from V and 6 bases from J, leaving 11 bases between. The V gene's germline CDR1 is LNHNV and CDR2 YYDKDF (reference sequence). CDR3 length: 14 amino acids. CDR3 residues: CATSREKIGQTQYF. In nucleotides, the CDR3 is TGTGCCACCAGCAGAGAAAAAATTGGGCAGACCCAGTACTTC.

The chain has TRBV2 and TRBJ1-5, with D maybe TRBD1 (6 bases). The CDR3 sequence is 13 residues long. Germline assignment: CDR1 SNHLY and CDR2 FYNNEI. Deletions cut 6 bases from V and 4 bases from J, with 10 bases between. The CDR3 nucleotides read TGTGCCAGCAGAGGGGACACAAATCAGCCCCAGCATTTT. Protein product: CASRGDTNQPQHF.

As DNA, the CDR3 is TGTGCCAGCAGCTTAGCCTCAGGGGGCTACGAGCAGTACTTC. This encodes CASSLASGGYEQYF. The rearrangement joins TRBV7-9 to TRBJ2-7; the match to TRBD1 covers 7 bases. The CDR3 runs 14 residues. CDR1 is SEHNR, CDR2 FQNEAQ, per germline (reference sequence). J was trimmed by 3 bases and V by 0 bases; bases with no gene match: 2.

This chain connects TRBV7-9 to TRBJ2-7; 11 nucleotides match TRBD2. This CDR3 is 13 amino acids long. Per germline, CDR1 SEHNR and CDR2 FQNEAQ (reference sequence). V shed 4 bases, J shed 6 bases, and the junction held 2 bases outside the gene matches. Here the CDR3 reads CASSSGLAVEQYF. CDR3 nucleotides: TGTGCCAGCAGCTCGGGACTAGCGGTCGAGCAGTACTTC.

CDR3 nucleotides: TGTGCCAGCAGCTTCGGTGGAGGAGGCTACAATGAGCAGTTCTTC. It is translated as CASSFGGGGYNEQFF. V is TRBV5-8 and J is TRBJ2-1, with TRBD2 as a possible D gene (5 bases). V lost 2 bases and J 3 bases, leaving 12 bases between the germline ends. The CDR3 is made up of 15 amino acids. Germline-derived CDR1 and CDR2 are SGHTS and YDEGEE.

CDR3 region: CASSLARLEAFF. The DNA of the CDR3 is TGTGCCAGCAGCTTAGCGCGCCTGGAAGCTTTCTTT. This chain connects TRBV7-9 to TRBJ1-1; D uncertain. The CDR3 runs 12 residues. Germline assignment: CDR1 SEHNR and CDR2 FQNEAQ (reference sequence). V was pared by 0 bases and J by 8 bases, with 7 bases between.

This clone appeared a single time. The CDR3 DNA is TGTGCCAGCAGTGAGACAGGGCGCGGAAACACCATATATTTT. Translation: CASSETGRGNTIYF. The V call is TRBV27, the J call TRBJ1-3; TRBD1 matches at 7 bases. Germline CDR1 reads MNHEY; CDR2 reads SMNVEV (reference sequence). The CDR3 has 14 amino acids. Losses at the gene ends were 5 bases for V and 4 bases for J; bases not matched to a gene: 5.

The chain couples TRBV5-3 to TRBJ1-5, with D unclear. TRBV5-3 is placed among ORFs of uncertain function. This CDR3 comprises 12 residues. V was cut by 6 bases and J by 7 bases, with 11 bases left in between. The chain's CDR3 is CARIPMQQPQHF. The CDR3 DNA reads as TGTGCCAGAATACCAATGCAGCAGCCCCAGCATTTT.

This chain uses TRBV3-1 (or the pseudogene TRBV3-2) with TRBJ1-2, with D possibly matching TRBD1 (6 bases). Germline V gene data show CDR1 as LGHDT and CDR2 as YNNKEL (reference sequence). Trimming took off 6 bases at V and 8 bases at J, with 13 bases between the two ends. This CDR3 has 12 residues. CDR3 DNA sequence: TGTGCCAGCAGTCCAGGGGAAGGGGGCTACACCTTC. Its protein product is CASSPGEGGYTF.

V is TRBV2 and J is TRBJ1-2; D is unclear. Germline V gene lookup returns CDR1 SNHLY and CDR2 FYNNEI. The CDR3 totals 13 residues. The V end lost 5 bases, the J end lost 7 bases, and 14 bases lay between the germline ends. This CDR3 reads CASSTRHPGGYTF. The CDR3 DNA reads TGTGCCAGCAGTACCCGACATCCCGGTGGCTACACCTTC.

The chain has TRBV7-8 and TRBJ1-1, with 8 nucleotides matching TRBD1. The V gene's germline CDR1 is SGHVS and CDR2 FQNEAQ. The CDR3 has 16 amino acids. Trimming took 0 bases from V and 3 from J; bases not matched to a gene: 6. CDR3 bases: TGTGCCAGCAGCTTAGCTCAGGGGGCTTGGGACACTGAAGCTTTCTTT. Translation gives CASSLAQGAWDTEAFF. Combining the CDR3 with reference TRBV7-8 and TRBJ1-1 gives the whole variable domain GAGVSQSPRYKVAKRGQDVALRCDPISGHVSLFWYQQALGQGPEFLTYFQNEAQLDKSGLPSDRFFAERPEGSVSTLKIQRTQQEDSAVYLCASSLAQGAWDTEAFFGQGTRLTVV.

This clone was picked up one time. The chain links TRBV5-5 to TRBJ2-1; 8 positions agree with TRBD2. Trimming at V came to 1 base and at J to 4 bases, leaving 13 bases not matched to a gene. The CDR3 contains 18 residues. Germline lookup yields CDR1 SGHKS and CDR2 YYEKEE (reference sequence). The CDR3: CASSLLGFRTSSYNEQFF. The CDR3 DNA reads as TGTGCCAGCAGCTTGCTGGGGTTTAGGACTAGCTCGTACAATGAGCAGTTCTTC.

CDR3 DNA: TGCGCCAGCAGGTCAGGGATGGATGAGGGCTACACCTTC. It yields the protein CASRSGMDEGYTF. V gene TRBV5-1 combines with J gene TRBJ1-2; D may be TRBD1 (5 bases). V lost 5 bases to trimming and J lost 8 bases, with 16 bases between them. CDR3 length equals 13 residues. CDR1 and CDR2 from the germline V gene are SGHRS and YFSETQ. The whole variable domain, remainder taken from reference TRBV5-1 and TRBJ1-2, is KAGVTQTPRYLIKTRGQQVTLSCSPISGHRSVSWYQQTPGQGLQFLFEYFSETQRNKGNFPGRFSGRQFSNSRSEMNVSTLELGDSALYLCASRSGMDEGYTFGSGTRLTVV.

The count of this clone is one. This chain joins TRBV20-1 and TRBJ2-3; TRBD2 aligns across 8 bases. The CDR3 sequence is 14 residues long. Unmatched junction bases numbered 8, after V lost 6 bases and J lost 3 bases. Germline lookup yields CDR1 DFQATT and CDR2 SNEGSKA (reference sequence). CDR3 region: CSASPGGDTDTQYF. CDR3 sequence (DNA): TGCAGTGCGAGTCCCGGGGGGGATACAGATACGCAGTATTTT.

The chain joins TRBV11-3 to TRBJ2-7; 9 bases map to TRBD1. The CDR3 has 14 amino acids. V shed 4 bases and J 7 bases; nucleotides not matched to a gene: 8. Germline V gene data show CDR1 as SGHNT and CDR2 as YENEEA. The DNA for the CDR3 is TGTGCCAGCAGCTCAAGGACAGGGGTGGGGGAGCAGTACTTC. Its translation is CASSSRTGVGEQYF.

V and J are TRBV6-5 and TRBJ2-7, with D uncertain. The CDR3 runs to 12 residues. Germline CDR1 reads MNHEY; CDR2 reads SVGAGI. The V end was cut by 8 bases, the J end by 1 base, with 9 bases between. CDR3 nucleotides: TGTGCCAGCGGGCCCTCTTCCTACGAGCAGTACTTC. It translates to CASGPSSYEQYF.

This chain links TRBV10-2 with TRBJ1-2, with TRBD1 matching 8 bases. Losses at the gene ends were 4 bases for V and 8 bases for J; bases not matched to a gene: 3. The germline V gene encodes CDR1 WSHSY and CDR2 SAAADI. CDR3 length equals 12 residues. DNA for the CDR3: TGCGCCAGCAGTGGGACAGGGTCGGGCTACACCTTC. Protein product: CASSGTGSGYTF.

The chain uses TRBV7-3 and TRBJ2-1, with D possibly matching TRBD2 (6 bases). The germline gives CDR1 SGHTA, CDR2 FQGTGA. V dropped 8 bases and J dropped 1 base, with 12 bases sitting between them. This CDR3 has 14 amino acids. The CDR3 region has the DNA TGTGCCAGCGGGGACTCCCGATCCTACAATGAGCAGTTCTTC. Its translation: CASGDSRSYNEQFF.

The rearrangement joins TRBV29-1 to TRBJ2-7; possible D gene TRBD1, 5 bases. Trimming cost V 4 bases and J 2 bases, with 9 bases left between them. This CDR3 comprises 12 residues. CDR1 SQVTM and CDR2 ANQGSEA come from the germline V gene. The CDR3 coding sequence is TGCAGCGTTGCGACAGAAACCTACGAGCAGTACTTC. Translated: CSVATETYEQYF.